The rows below give T cell receptor beta chains drawn from one sample of a study of shared clonotypes between healthy human individuals. Profiled with immunoSEQ multiplex PCR; TCRdb holds only in-frame clones, not every one. The table records hundreds of thousands of clones, roughly 92% of them present only once. The specimen was naive CD8+ T cells sorted from blood. All receptors derive from a young man in good health. Both conserved end residues are part of each CDR3.

j_call	v_call	cdr3_aa
TRBJ2-7	TRBV5-1	CASSSPGQGANEQYF
TRBJ2-1	TRBV7-9	CASSLQDGSYNEQFF
TRBJ2-5	TRBV27	CASSYAGSGETQYF
TRBJ2-7	TRBV11-2	CASSQTLGAVYEQYF
TRBJ2-5	TRBV2	CASSEAPGGVETQYF
TRBJ2-3	TRBV6-5	CASGRAGTDTQYF
TRBJ2-5	TRBV13	CASSLVSQQETQYF
TRBJ2-1	TRBV27	CASSLGNYNEQFF
TRBJ2-5	TRBV25-1	CASSEKSSGEETQYF
TRBJ2-1	TRBV7-9	CASSLEDGTLYNEQFF
TRBJ1-1	TRBV5-1	CASSSMVNTEAFF
TRBJ2-7	TRBV28	CASSSPGTDYEQYF
TRBJ1-5	TRBV7-9	CASSPGTGNQPQHF
TRBJ2-7	TRBV11-2	CASSLLAGYEQYF
TRBJ2-1	TRBV5-8	CASSSGGSRPSINEQFF
TRBJ2-1	TRBV27	CASTELAGVGSYNEQFF
TRBJ1-1	TRBV13	CASSRDPKGTEAFF
TRBJ2-1	TRBV6-5	CASGGLAGGGEQFF
TRBJ2-1	TRBV7-9	CASSRGQGESGEQFF
TRBJ1-1	TRBV27	CASSFRPGTGGTEAFF